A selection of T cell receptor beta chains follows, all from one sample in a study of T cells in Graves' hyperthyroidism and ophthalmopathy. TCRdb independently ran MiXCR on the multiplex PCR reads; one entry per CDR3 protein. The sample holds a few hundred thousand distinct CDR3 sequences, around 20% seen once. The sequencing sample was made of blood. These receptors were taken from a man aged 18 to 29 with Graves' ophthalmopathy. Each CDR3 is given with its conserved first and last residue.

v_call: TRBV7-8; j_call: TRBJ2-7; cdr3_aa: CASSSRAGKKGEQYF
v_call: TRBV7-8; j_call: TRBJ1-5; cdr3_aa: CASSPYRDINQPQHF
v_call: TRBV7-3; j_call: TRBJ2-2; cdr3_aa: CASSLIAGGLAGELFF
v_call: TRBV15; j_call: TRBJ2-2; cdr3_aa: CATRTGGGDTGELFF
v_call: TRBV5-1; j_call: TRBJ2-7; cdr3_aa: CASSHRDRGNEQYF
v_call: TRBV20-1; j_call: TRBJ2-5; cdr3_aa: CSARSTSGGQETQYF
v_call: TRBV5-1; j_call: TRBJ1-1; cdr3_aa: CASSEGAGRTEAFF
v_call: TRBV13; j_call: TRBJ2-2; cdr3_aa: CASSADRGLSGELFF
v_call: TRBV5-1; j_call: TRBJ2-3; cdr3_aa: CASSLGTLNTQYF
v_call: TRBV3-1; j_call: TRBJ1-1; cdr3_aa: CASSQIDREEAFF
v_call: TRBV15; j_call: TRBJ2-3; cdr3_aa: CATSRERLRTDTQYF
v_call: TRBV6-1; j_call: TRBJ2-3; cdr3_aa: CASSYKTSTDTQYF
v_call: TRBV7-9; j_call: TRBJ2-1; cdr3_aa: CASSFGTGGYNEQFF
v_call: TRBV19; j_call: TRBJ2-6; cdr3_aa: CASSPFGGSGANVLTF
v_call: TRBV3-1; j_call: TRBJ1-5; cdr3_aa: CASSESASNQPQHF
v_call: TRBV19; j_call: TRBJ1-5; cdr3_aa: CASSIGGIDDQPQHF
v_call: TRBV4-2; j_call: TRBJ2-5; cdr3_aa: CASSRGEDGERETQYF
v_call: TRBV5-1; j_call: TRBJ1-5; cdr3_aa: CASSLGQGDQPQHF
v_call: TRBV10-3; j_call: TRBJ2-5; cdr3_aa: CAISELDNQETQYF
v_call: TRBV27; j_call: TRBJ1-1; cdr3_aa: CATPSDIPNTEAFF
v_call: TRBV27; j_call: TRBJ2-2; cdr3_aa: CASSDSRGPNTGELFF
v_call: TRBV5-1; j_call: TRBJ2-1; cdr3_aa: CASSLRTVSSSYNEQFF
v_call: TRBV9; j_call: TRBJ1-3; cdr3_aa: CASSASQANTIYF
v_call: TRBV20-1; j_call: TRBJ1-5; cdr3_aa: CSARLPAVAGVNQPQHF
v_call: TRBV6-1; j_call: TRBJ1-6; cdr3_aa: CASRDREDSPLHF
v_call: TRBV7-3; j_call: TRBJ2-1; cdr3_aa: CASSPGLASYNEQFF
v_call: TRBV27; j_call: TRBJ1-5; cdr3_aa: CASSLNRGGQPQHF
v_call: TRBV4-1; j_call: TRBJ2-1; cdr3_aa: CASSQGSGTGTHEQFF
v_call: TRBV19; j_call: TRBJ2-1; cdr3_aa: CASSKQGLNEQFF
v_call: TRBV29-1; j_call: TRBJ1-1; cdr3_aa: CSVVVGTEAFF
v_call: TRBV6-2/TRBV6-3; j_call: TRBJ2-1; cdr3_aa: CASSGVRLAGMSSYNEQFF
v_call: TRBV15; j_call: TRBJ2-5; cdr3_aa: CATSSGLAGNLQETQYF
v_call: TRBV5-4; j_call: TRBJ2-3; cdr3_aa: CASSVAELDTQYF
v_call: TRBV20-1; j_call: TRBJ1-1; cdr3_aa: CSARGRGEGMNTEAFF
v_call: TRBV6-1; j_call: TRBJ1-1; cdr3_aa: CASLDGQIYTEAFF
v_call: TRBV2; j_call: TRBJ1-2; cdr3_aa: CASSETKTNYGYTF